Listed below are T cell receptor beta chains from one sample, sequenced in a study of blood T cell repertoires in COVID-19. The repertoire was sequenced with immunoSEQ multiplex PCR; TCRdb's copy has only in-frame clones and lacks some. Altogether approximately 110,000 clones are present, roughly 85% being singletons, with the ten largest covering roughly 20%. Sequencing was carried out using peripheral blood. The source of these receptors is a woman aged 60-75 years with acute or convalescent COVID-19. Both conserved end residues are part of each CDR3. Fields, in order: V gene, J gene, CDR3 protein.

v_gene: TRBV7-3
j_gene: TRBJ2-2
CDR3aa: CASSETSVAGELFF

v_gene: TRBV12-3/TRBV12-4
j_gene: TRBJ2-7
CDR3aa: CASSSFYEQYF

v_gene: TRBV14
j_gene: TRBJ1-1
CDR3aa: CASSVQPNTEAFF

v_gene: TRBV7-8
j_gene: TRBJ2-3
CDR3aa: CASSSRLAGVADTQYF

v_gene: TRBV23-1
j_gene: TRBJ1-6
CDR3aa: CASSHRQEYNSPLHF

v_gene: TRBV21-1
j_gene: TRBJ1-1
CDR3aa: CASSNPRTGGVTEAFF

v_gene: TRBV29-1
j_gene: TRBJ1-2
CDR3aa: CSARGQTNYGYTF

v_gene: TRBV9
j_gene: TRBJ2-1
CDR3aa: CASSRELSGSVNEQFF

v_gene: TRBV27
j_gene: TRBJ1-5
CDR3aa: CASSLRTATNQPQHF

v_gene: TRBV7-2
j_gene: TRBJ2-2
CDR3aa: CASSPRAGGSNTGELFF

v_gene: TRBV28
j_gene: TRBJ1-5
CDR3aa: CASSSWDRGRSNQPQHF

v_gene: TRBV28
j_gene: TRBJ1-4
CDR3aa: CASSVVGTDEKLFF

v_gene: TRBV6-6
j_gene: TRBJ1-4
CDR3aa: CASSGTGREKLFF

v_gene: TRBV2
j_gene: TRBJ1-1
CDR3aa: CASRERDTGNTEAFF

v_gene: TRBV19
j_gene: TRBJ1-1
CDR3aa: CASSMRQGPGVGTEAFF